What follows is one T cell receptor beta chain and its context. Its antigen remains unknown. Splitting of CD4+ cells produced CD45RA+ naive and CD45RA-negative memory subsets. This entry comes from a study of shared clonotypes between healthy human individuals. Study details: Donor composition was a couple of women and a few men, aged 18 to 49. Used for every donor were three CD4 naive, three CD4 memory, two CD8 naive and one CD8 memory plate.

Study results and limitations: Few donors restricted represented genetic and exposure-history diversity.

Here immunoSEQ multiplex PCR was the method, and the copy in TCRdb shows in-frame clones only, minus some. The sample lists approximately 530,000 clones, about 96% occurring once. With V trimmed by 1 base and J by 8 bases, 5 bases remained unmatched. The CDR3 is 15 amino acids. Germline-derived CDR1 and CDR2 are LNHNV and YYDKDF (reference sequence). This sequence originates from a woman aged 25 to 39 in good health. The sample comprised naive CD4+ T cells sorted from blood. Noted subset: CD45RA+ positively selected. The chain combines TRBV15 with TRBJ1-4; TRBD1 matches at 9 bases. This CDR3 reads CATSRAGQGGEKLFF. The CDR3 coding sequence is TGTGCCACCAGCAGAGCGGGACAGGGAGGCGAAAAACTGTTTTTT.